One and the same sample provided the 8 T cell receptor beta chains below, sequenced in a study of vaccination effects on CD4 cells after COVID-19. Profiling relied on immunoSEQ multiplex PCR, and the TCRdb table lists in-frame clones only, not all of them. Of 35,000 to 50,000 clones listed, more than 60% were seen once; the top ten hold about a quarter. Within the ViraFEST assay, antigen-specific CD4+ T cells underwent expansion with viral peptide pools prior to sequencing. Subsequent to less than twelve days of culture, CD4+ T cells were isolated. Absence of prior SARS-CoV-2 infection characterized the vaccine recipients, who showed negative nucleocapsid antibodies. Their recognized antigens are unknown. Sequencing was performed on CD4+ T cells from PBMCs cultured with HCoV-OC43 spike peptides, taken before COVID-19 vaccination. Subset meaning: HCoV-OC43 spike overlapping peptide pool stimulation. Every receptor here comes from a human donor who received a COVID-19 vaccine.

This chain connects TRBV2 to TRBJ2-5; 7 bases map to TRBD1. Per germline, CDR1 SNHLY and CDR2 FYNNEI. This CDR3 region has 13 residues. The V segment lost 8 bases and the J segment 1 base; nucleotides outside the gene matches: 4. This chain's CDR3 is CASRQGTQETQYF. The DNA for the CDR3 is TGTGCCAGCCGACAGGGTACCCAAGAGACCCAGTACTTC. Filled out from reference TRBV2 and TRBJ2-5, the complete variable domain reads EPEVTQTPSHQVTQMGQEVILRCVPISNHLYFYWYRQILGQKVEFLVSFYNNEISEKSEIFDDQFSVERPDGSNFTLKIRSTKLEDSAMYFCASRQGTQETQYFGPGTRLLVL.

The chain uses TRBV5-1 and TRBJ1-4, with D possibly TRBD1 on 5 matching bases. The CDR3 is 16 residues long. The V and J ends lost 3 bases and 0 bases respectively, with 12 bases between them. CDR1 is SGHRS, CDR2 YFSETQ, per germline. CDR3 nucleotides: TGCGCCAGCAGCTCCCGGGACGGGGCAACTAATGAAAAACTGTTTTTT. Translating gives CASSSRDGATNEKLFF.

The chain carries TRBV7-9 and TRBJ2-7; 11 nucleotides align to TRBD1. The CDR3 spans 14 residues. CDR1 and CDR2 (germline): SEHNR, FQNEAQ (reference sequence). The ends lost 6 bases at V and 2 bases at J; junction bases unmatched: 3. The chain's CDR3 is CASSEGQGAYEQYF. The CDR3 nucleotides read TGTGCCAGCAGTGAGGGACAGGGGGCCTACGAGCAGTACTTC.

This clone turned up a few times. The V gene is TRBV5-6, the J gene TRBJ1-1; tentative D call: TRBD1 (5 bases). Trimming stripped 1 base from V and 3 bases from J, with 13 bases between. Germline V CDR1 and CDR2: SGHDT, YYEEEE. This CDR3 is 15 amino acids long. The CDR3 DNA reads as TGTGCCAGCAGCTTGCCCCCGGGGCCGCACACTGAAGCTTTCTTT. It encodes CASSLPPGPHTEAFF. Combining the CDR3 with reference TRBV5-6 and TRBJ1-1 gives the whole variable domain DAGVTQSPTHLIKTRGQQVTLRCSPKSGHDTVSWYQQALGQGPQFIFQYYEEEERQRGNFPDRFSGHQFPNYSSELNVNALLLGDSALYLCASSLPPGPHTEAFFGQGTRLTVV.

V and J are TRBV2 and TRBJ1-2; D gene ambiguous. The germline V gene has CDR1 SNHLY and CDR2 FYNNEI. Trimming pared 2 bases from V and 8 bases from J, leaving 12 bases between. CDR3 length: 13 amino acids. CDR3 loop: CASSELIGSGYTF. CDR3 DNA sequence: TGTGCCAGCAGTGAATTAATTGGTTCGGGCTACACCTTC. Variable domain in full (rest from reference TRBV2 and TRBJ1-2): EPEVTQTPSHQVTQMGQEVILRCVPISNHLYFYWYRQILGQKVEFLVSFYNNEISEKSEIFDDQFSVERPDGSNFTLKIRSTKLEDSAMYFCASSELIGSGYTFGSGTRLTVV.

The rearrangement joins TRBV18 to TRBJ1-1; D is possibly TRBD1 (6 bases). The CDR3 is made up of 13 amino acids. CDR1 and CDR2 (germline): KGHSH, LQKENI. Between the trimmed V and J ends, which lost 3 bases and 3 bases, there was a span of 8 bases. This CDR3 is CASSPSGDTEAFF. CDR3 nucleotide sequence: TGTGCCAGCTCACCTTCAGGGGACACTGAAGCTTTCTTT. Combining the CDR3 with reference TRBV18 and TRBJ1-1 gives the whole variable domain NAGVMQNPRHLVRRRGQEARLRCSPMKGHSHVYWYRQLPEEGLKFMVYLQKENIIDESGMPKERFSAEFPKEGPSILRIQQVVRGDSAAYFCASSPSGDTEAFFGQGTRLTVV.

The CDR3 loop reads CASSGIAGGPRDTQYF. DNA for the CDR3: TGTGCCAGCAGTGGCATAGCGGGAGGGCCAAGGGATACGCAGTATTTT. The rearrangement joins TRBV6-6 to TRBJ2-3, with TRBD2 matching over 11 bases. The CDR3 length is 16 residues. Germline values: CDR1 MNHNY, CDR2 SVGAGI (reference sequence). The V gene end was trimmed by 5 bases and the J gene end by 6 bases; junction bases not matched to a gene: 10.

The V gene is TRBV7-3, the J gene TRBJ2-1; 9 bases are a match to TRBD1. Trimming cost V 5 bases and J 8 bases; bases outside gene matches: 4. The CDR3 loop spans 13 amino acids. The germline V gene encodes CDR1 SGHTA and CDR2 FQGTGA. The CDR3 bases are TGTGCCAGCAGCCGGGACAGGGACCATGAGCAGTTCTTC. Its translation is CASSRDRDHEQFF.